Sequencing of this T cell receptor (beta chain) was carried out in a study of blood T cell repertoires in COVID-19. The method was immunoSEQ multiplex PCR; TCRdb's version includes in-frame clones alone and lacks a portion of them. Of 150,000 or so clones detected, approximately 86% appear once; the ten largest clones hold 7%. The sequenced sample was peripheral blood. The source is a woman aged 40 to 49 with COVID-19, enrolled during active disease.

For the CDR3, the DNA is TGCAGTGCTAGTCAGGACCGGGGGGTCAGGGGAGGTACGCAGTATTTT. This codes for CSASQDRGVRGGTQYF. This sequence joins TRBV20-1 and TRBJ2-3; a possible D gene is TRBD2 (7 bases). Per the germline V gene, CDR1 is DFQATT and CDR2 is SNEGSKA (reference sequence). The length of the CDR3 is 16 residues. Trimming cost V 3 bases and J 8 bases, with 24 bases left between them.